This TCR beta chain derives from a study of read filtering for tumor transcriptome and immune sequencing. At the level of the study: The cohort had some 17 men and approximately 15 women aged roughly 45 to 90, mean about 66 years. Points from the study as a whole: This fraction held mixed bone marrow immune cells after CD138-negative sorting. In IR-seq, single-read clonotypes were roughly 80% of clonotypes but around 3.2% of reads.

The library was built from about 370 ng RNA with molecular barcoded adaptors for alpha/delta and beta/gamma chains. Each CDR3 protein gets one entry after TCRdb re-called the reads with MiXCR. The top ten clones hold around 82% of a sample with just over 14,000 distinct CDR3 sequences, 20% of them seen once. The table lists this clonotype with many counts. Its matching antigen is unknown. The CDR3 contains 16 residues. V was shortened by 3 bases and J by 1 base, with 15 bases between the two germline ends. Sequenced input: a population of CD138-negative cells sorted from bone marrow. This TCR came from a donor aged 40 or older with multiple myeloma. V is TRBV12-3 or TRBV12-4 and J is TRBJ1-1; D uncertain. The CDR3 DNA is TGTGCCAGCAGTTTTAATCCCGGGCCCTGGAACACTGAAGCTTTCTTT. This encodes CASSFNPGPWNTEAFF.